A single sample is the source of the 3 T cell receptor beta chains below, sequenced in a study of molecular identifiers for immune sequencing clone quantification. TCRdb re-called the PCR reads with MiXCR, one entry per CDR3 protein. The sample has approximately 590,000 distinct CDR3 sequences; about 25% are singletons. The sequenced sample was naive CD8+ T cells from blood, with Jurkat cell RNA spiked in. The subset here: FACS-sorted CD8+CD4-CCR7+CD45RA+ naive T cells. These receptors came from a human donor in good health. Some libraries in this study had Jurkat cell RNA spiked in.

This clonotype was seen only a few times. The chain uses TRBV12-3 or TRBV12-4 and TRBJ2-2; the D call may be TRBD1 or TRBD2 (5 bases each). This CDR3 is 16 amino acids long. V was trimmed by 7 bases and J by 1 base, leaving 16 bases between them. The CDR3 loop is CASNPPGPLNTGELFF. The CDR3 coding sequence is TGTGCCAGCAACCCGCCGGGACCGTTGAACACCGGGGAGCTGTTTTTT.

The rearrangement uses TRBV7-9 and TRBJ2-3; D is undetermined. Germline V gene lookup returns CDR1 SEHNR and CDR2 FQNEAQ (reference sequence). The V gene lost 5 bases and the J gene lost 0 bases, with 12 bases spanning the gap. The CDR3 consists of 15 residues. DNA for the CDR3: TGTGCCAGCAGCGACGGATGGAAGAGCACAGATACGCAGTATTTT. This translates into CASSDGWKSTDTQYF.

This clonotype was seen many times. The chain couples TRBV15 to TRBJ2-7; 11 bases line up with TRBD2. The V gene's germline CDR1 is LNHNV and CDR2 YYDKDF (reference sequence). Germline trimming cut 6 bases from V and 3 bases from J; bases unmatched to any gene: 1. The CDR3 runs 13 residues. CDR3 sequence (DNA): TGTGCCACCAGACTAGCGGGGGACTACGAGCAGTACTTC. The encoded protein is CATRLAGDYEQYF.